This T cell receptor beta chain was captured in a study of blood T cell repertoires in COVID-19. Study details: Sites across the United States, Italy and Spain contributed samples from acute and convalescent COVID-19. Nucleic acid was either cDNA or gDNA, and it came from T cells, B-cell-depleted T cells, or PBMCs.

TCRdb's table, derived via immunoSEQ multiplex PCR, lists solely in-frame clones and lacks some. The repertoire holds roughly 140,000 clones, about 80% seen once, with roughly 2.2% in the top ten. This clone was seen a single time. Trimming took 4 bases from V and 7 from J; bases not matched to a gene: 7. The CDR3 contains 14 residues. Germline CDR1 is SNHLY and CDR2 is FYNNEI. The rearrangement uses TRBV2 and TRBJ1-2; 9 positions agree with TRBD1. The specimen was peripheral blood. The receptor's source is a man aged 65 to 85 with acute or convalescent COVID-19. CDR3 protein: CASSGLGQGTGYTF. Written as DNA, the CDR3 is TGTGCCAGCAGTGGGTTGGGACAGGGTACTGGCTACACCTTC.